This T cell receptor beta chain was retrieved from a study of glioma-infiltrating T cells after dendritic cell vaccination. Across the study: Autologous tumor lysate was loaded overnight onto monocyte-derived dendritic cells grown 7 to 8 days with IL-4 and GM-CSF.

Details on this clone: Its antigen is not known.

Sequencing was performed with immunoSEQ multiplex PCR; in TCRdb, only in-frame clones are kept and a portion is missing. In the table there are around 62,000 clones, 75% to 85% of which are singletons. The V gene's germline CDR1 is SGHDT and CDR2 YYEEEE. The J segment lost 1 base and the V segment lost 3 bases, leaving 3 bases of the junction unmatched. The CDR3 contains 14 residues. General study results and limits: No direct clonality-survival link was found; a diverse polyclonal response may matter.

The gene calls are TRBV5-6 and TRBJ1-1, with 7 bases fitting TRBD1. The input for sequencing was blood, taken before dendritic cell vaccination. The clonotype comes from a human donor with glioblastoma. The DNA for the CDR3 is TGTGCCAGCAGCTGGGGGACAGCGAACACTGAAGCTTTCTTT. Residues: CASSWGTANTEAFF.